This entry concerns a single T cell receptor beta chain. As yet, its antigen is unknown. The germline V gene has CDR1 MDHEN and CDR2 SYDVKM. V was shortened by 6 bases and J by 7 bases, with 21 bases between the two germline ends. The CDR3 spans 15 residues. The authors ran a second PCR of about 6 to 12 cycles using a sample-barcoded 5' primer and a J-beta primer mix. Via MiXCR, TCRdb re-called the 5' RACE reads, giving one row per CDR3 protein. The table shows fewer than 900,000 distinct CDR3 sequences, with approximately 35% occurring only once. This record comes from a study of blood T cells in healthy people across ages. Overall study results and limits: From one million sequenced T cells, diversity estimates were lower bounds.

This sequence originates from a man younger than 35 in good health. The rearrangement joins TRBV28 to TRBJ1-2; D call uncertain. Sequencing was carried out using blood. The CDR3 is CASRVGGSHSGGYTF. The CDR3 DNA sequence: TGTGCCAGCAGGGTGGGAGGCAGCCACTCGGGTGGCTACACCTTC.